The TCR beta chain described here comes from a study of cytomegalovirus exposure and HLA in healthy donors. Study conclusions and caveats: The study flagged roughly 160 TCR beta chains as cytomegalovirus-associated.

Use of 60 Vbeta and 13 Jbeta primers characterized the PCR. TCRdb keeps only in-frame clones here, not all; method: immunoSEQ multiplex PCR. The table includes about 190,000 clones, around 77% detected once. In its sample, this clone was seen once. Its target is unknown. From germline, CDR1 is MNHEY and CDR2 SVGAGI. The CDR3 totals 15 residues. Deletions cut 2 bases from V and 5 bases from J, with 15 bases between. The receptor was isolated from a woman under 30 in good health and CMV-seronegative. Sequencing was performed on PBMCs. The V gene is TRBV6-5, the J gene TRBJ1-1; no clear D. The CDR3 region has the DNA TGTGCCAGCAGTTACCGTCTATGGGGAGGGACTGAAGCTTTCTTT. Protein product: CASSYRLWGGTEAFF.